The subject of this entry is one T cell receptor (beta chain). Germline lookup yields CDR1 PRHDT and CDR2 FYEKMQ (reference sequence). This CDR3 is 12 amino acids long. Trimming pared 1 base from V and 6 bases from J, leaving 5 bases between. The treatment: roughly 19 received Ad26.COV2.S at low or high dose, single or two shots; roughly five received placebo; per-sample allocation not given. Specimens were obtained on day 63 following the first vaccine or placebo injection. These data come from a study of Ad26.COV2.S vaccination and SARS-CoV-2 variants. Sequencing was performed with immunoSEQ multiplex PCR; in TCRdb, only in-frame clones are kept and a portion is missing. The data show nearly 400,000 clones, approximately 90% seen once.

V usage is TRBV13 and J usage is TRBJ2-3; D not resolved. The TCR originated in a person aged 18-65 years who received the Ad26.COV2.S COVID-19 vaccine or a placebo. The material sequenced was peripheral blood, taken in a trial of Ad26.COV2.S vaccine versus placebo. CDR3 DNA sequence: TGTGCCAGCAGCTTAGCGTTCGATACGCAGTATTTT. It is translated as CASSLAFDTQYF.